This T cell receptor beta chain was found in a study of response to subunit inactivated influenza vaccine. MiXCR was run by TCRdb on the RT-PCR reads, yielding one entry per CDR3 protein. The sample lists 500,000 or so distinct CDR3 sequences; 16% were seen once. This TCR derives from a man aged 50 to 69 who received an inactivated influenza vaccine. Material: CD4+ T cells sorted from PBMCs, obtained around 2 years after vaccination.

CDR3 amino acids: CASSLVDATYEQYF. CDR3 nucleotide sequence: TGTGCCAGCAGTTTAGTGGATGCCACCTACGAGCAGTACTTC. J is TRBJ2-7 and V is TRBV12-3 or TRBV12-4; D is unresolved. V lost 1 base and J lost 2, with 9 bases in between. The CDR3 consists of 14 residues.